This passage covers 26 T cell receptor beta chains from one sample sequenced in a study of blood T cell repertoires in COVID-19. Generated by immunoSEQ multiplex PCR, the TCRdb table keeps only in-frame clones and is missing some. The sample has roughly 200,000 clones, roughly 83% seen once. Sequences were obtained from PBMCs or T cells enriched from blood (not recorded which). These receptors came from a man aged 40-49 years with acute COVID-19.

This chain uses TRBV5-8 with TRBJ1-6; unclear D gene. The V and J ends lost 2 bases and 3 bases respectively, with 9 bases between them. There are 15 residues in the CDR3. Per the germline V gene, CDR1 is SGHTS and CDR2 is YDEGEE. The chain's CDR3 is CASSFTGSYNSPLHF. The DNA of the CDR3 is TGTGCCAGCAGCTTTACTGGTAGCTATAATTCACCCCTCCACTTT.

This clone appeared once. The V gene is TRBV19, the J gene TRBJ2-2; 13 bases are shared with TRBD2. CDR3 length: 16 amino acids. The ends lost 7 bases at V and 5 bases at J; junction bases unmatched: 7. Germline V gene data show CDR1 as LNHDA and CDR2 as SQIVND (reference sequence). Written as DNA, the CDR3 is TGTGCCAGTACTGGCGGACTAGCGGGAGTTACCGGGGAGCTGTTTTTT. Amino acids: CASTGGLAGVTGELFF.

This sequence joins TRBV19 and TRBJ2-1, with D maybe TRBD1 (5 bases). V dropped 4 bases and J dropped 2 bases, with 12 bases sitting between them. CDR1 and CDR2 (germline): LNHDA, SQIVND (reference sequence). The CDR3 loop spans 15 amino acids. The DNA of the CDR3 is TGTGCCAGTAGTAAGGGCAGGGTCACCTACAATGAGCAGTTCTTC. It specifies CASSKGRVTYNEQFF.

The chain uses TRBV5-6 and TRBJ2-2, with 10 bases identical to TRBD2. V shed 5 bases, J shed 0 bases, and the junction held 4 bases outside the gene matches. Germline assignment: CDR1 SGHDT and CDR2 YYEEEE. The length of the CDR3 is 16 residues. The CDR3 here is CASRPTSGTNTGELFF. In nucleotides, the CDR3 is TGTGCCAGCAGGCCTACTAGCGGGACGAACACCGGGGAGCTGTTTTTT.

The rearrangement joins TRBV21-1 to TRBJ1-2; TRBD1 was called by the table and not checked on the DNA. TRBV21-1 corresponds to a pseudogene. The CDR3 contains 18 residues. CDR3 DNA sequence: TGTGCCAGCAGCAAAGACCTCCTTCGGGACAGGGTTTGCTATGGCTACACCTTC. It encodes CASSKDLLRDRVCYGYTF.

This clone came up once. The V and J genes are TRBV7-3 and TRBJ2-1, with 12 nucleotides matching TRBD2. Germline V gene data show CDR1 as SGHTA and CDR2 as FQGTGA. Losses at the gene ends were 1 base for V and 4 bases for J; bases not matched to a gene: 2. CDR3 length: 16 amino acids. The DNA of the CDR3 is TGTGCCAGCAGCTTAAACCTAGCGGGAGGGTACAATGAGCAGTTCTTC. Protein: CASSLNLAGGYNEQFF.

The CDR3, as DNA: TGTGCCAGCAATACACCCAAGACCTACGAGCAGTACTTC. Translated: CASNTPKTYEQYF. The genes are TRBV6-5 and TRBJ2-7; D not resolved. Germline assignment: CDR1 MNHEY and CDR2 SVGAGI. The ends were cut back, 7 bases at V and 2 bases at J, with 12 bases in the middle. The CDR3 consists of 13 residues.

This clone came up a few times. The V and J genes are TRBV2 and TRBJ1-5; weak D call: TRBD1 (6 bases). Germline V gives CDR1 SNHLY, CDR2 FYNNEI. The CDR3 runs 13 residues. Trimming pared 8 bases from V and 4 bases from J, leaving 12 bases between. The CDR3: CASGGAVNQPQHF. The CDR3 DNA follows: TGTGCCAGCGGGGGGGCGGTTAATCAGCCCCAGCATTTT.

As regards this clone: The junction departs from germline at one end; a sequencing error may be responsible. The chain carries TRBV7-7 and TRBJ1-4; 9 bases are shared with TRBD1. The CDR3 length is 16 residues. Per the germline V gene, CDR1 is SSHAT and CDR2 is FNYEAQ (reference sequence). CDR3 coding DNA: TGTGCTAGCAGCTCTCCGGGACAGGGCCTAAATGAAAAACTGTTTTTT. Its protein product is CASSSPGQGLNEKLFF.

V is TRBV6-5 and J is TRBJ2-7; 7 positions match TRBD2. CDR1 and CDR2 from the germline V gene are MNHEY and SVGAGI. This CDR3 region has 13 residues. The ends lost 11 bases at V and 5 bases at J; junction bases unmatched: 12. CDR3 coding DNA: TGTGCCGGCGACCGGGGAGGGGACCACGAGCAGTACTTC. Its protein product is CAGDRGGDHEQYF.

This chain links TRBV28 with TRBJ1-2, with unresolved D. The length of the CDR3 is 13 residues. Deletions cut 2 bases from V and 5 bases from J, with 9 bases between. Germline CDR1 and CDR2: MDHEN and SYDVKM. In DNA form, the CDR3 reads TGTGCCAGCAGTTTAGCACGGTCATATGGCTACACCTTC. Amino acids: CASSLARSYGYTF.

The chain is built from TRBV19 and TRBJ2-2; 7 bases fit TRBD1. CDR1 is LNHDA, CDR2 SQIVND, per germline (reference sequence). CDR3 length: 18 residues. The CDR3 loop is CATSNVPPGQTLVGELFF. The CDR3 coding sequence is TGTGCTACATCGAACGTCCCCCCGGGACAGACGCTCGTCGGGGAGCTGTTTTTT.

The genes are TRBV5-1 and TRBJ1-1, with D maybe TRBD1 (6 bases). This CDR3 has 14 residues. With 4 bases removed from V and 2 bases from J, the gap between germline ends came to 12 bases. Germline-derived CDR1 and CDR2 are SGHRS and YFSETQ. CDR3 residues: CASSTGTHNTEAFF. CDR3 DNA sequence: TGCGCCAGCAGCACCGGGACACACAACACTGAAGCTTTCTTT. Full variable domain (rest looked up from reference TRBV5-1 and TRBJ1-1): KAGVTQTPRYLIKTRGQQVTLSCSPISGHRSVSWYQQTPGQGLQFLFEYFSETQRNKGNFPGRFSGRQFSNSRSEMNVSTLELGDSALYLCASSTGTHNTEAFFGQGTRLTVV.

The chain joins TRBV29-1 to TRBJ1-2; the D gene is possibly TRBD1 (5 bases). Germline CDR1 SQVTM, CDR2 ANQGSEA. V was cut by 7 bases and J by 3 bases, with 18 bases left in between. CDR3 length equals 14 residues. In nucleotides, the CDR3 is TGCAGCGCTTCCCCCGGAGGGGCCCACTATGGCTACACCTTC. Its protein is CSASPGGAHYGYTF.

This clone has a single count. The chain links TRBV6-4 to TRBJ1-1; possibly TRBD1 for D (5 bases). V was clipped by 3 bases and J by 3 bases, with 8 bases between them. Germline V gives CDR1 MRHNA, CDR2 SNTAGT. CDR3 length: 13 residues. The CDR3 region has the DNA TGTGCCAGCAGTGAACAGGCAGACACTGAAGCTTTCTTT. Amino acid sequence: CASSEQADTEAFF.

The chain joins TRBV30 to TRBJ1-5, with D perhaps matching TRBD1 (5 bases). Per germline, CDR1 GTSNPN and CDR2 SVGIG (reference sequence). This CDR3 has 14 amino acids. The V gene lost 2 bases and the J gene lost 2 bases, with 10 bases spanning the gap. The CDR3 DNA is TGTGCCTGGAGTCAGGGATTGGGCAATCAGCCCCAGCATTTT. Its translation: CAWSQGLGNQPQHF. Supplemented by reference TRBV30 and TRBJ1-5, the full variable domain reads SQTIHQWPATLVQPVGSPLSLECTVEGTSNPNLYWYRQAAGRGLQLLFYSVGIGQISSEVPQNLSASRPQDRQFILSSKKLLLSDSGFYLCAWSQGLGNQPQHFGDGTRLSIL.

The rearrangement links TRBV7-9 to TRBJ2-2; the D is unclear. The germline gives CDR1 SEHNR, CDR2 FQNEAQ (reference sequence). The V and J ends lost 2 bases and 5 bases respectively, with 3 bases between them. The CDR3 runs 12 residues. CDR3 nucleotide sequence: TGTGCCAGCAGCTTAACTACCGGGGAGCTGTTTTTT. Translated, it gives CASSLTTGELFF. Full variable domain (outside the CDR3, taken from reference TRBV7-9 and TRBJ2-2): DTGVSQNPRHKITKRGQNVTFRCDPISEHNRLYWYRQTLGQGPEFLTYFQNEAQLEKSRLLSDRFSAERPKGSFSTLEIQRTEQGDSAMYLCASSLTTGELFFGEGSRLTVL.

CDR3 sequence (DNA): TGTGCCAGCAGCCCCGGGCCTAGGGGGGGCGATGGCTACACCTTC. Translated: CASSPGPRGGDGYTF. The gene calls are TRBV28 and TRBJ1-2, with D maybe TRBD1 (6 bases). The V gene's germline CDR1 is MDHEN and CDR2 SYDVKM. This CDR3 comprises 15 residues. The V end was cut by 6 bases, the J end by 6 bases, with 20 bases between.

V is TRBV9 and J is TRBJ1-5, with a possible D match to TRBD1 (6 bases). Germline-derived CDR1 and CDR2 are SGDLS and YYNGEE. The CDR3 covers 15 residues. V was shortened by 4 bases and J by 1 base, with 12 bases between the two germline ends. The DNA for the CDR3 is TGTGCCAGCAGCCAACAGGGTAGGAGCAATCAGCCCCAGCATTTT. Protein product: CASSQQGRSNQPQHF.

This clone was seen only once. The CDR3 coding sequence is TGTGCCAGCAGCTTGGTAGTGAGTGCTGAAAAACTGTTTTTT. This gives the protein CASSLVVSAEKLFF. V is TRBV5-6 and J is TRBJ1-4; D gene unclear. V was clipped by 0 bases and J by 7 bases, with 10 bases between them. CDR1 and CDR2 (germline): SGHDT, YYEEEE. The CDR3 has 14 amino acids.

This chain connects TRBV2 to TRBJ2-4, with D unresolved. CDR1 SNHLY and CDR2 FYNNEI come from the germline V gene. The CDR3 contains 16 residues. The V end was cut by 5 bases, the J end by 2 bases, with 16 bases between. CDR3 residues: CASSPAPALTKNIQYF. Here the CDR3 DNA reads TGTGCCAGCAGTCCCGCCCCAGCGTTAACCAAAAACATTCAGTACTTC.

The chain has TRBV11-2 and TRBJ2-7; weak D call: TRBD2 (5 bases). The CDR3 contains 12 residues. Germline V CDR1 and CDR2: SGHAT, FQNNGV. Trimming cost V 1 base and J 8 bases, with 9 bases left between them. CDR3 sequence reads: CASSLVLGKQYF. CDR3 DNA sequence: TGTGCCAGCAGCTTAGTCCTCGGGAAGCAGTACTTC.

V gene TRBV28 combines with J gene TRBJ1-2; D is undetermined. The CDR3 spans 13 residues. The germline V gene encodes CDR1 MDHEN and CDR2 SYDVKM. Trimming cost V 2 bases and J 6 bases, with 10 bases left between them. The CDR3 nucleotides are TGTGCCAGCAGTTTAGGGCAGAATGATGGCTACACCTTC. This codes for CASSLGQNDGYTF.

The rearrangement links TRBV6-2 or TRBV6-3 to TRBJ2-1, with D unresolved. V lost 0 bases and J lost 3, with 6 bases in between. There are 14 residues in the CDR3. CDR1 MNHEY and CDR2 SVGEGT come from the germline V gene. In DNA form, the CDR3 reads TGTGCCAGCAGTTACTCTTACGGCTACAATGAGCAGTTCTTC. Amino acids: CASSYSYGYNEQFF.

The CDR3 coding sequence is TGTGCCAGCAGTTACTCGAGAGGGGGCAACGACGAGCAGTACTTC. It encodes CASSYSRGGNDEQYF. The chain joins TRBV6-5 to TRBJ2-7; 7 bases match TRBD1. The CDR3 runs to 15 residues. Germline CDR1 is MNHEY and CDR2 is SVGAGI. Trimming at V came to 0 bases and at J to 5 bases, leaving 7 bases not matched to a gene.

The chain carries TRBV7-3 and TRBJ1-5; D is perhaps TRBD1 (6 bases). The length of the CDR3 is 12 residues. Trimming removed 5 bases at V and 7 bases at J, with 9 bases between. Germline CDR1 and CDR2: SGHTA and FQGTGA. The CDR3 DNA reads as TGTGCCAGCAGCCAGGGGCGCCAGCCCCAGCATTTT. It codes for CASSQGRQPQHF.